Listed here are 2 T cell receptor beta chains from one sample, sequenced in a study of early T cells in non-severe SARS-CoV-2 infection. Via MiXCR, TCRdb re-called the 5' RACE reads, giving one row per CDR3 protein. The data show about 84,000 distinct CDR3 sequences, about 12% seen once. The sequenced sample was whole blood. The receptors shown here come from an adult who was a healthcare worker with PCR-confirmed SARS-CoV-2 infection or an uninfected control (not recorded which).

The chain employs TRBV25-1 and TRBJ1-1; D gene ambiguous. The CDR3 consists of 15 residues. V gave up 2 bases and J gave up 4 bases, with 14 bases separating them. Germline values: CDR1 MGHDK, CDR2 SYGVNS. CDR3 sequence: CASSETFIGSTEAFF. The CDR3 coding sequence is TGTGCCAGCAGTGAAACCTTTATAGGGAGCACTGAAGCTTTCTTT.

The sample holds many counts of this clonotype. The chain is built from TRBV30 and TRBJ1-1, with a weak D call TRBD1 (5 bases). CDR3 length: 12 residues. The V gene lost 7 bases and the J gene lost 3 bases, with 12 bases spanning the gap. Germline V gives CDR1 GTSNPN, CDR2 SVGIG (reference sequence). The CDR3 DNA reads as TGTGCCTCGACGGGGGGTTACACTGAAGCTTTCTTT. It yields the protein CASTGGYTEAFF.